This TCR beta chain was captured in a study of T cells after yellow fever vaccination. Template switching by 5'RACE produced TCR cDNA, adding a universal primer site and UMIs. TCRdb reanalysed the 5' RACE reads using MiXCR and keeps one entry per CDR3 protein. This sample has more than 450,000 distinct CDR3 sequences, with 20% to 25% found just once. Note on this clonotype: Its specificity is not known.

Broader study findings: Re-detected after boosting: most primary clones, about 96% of CD4 and around 86% of CD8. CD4 and CD8 compartments shared a small share of clonotypes.

The sequence derives from a man aged 18 to 35 who received the YFV17D yellow fever vaccine. Sequenced here: PBMCs, sampled around 3 weeks after the first yellow fever vaccination.

The CDR3 sequence is CASSLGDSLLGQFF. The CDR3 coding sequence is TGTGCCAGCAGCTTGGGGGACTCCCTACTTGGGCAGTTCTTC. The genes are TRBV5-6 and TRBJ2-1, with D possibly matching TRBD2 (6 bases). Trimming took 0 bases from V and 12 from J, leaving 16 bases between them. The CDR3 extends over 14 amino acids. Germline V gene data show CDR1 as SGHDT and CDR2 as YYEEEE.